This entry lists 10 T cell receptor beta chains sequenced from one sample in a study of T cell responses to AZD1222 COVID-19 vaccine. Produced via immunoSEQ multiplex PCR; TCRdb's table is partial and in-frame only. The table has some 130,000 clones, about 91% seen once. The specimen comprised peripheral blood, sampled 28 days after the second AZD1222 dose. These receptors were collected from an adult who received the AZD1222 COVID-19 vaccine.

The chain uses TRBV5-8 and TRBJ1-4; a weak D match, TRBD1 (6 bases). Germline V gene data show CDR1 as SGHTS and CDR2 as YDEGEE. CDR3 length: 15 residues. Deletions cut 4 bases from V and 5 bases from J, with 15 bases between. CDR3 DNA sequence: TGTGCCAGCAGCACAACACAGGGAAGGAATGAAAAACTGTTTTTT. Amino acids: CASSTTQGRNEKLFF.

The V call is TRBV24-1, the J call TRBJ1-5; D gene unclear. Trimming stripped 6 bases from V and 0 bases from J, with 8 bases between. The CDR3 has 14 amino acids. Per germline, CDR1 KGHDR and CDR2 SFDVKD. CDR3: CATSSQHSNQPQHF. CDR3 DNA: TGTGCCACCAGTTCCCAGCATAGCAATCAGCCCCAGCATTTT.

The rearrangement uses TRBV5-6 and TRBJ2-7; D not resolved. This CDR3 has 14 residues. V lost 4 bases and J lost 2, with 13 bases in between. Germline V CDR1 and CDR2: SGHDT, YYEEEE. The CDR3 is CASSPVQGTYEQYF. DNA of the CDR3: TGTGCCAGCAGCCCGGTCCAAGGGACCTACGAGCAGTACTTC.

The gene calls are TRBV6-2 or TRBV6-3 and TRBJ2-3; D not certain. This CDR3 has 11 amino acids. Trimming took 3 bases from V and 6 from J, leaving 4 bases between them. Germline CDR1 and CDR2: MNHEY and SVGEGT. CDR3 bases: TGTGCCAGCAGTTATATGGATACGCAGTATTTT. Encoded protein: CASSYMDTQYF.

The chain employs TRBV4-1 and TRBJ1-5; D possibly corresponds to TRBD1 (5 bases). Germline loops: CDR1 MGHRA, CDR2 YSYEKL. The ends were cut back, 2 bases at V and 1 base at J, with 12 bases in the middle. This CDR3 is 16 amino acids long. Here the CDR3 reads CASSQPQGWSNQPQHF. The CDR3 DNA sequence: TGCGCCAGCAGCCAACCTCAGGGTTGGAGCAATCAGCCCCAGCATTTT.

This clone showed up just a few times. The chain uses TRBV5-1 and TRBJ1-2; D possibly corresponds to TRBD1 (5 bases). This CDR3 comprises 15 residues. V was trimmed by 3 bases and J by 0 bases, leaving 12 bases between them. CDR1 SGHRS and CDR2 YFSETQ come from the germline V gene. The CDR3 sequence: CASSSGLGANYGYTF. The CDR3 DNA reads TGCGCCAGCAGCTCGGGACTCGGGGCTAACTATGGCTACACCTTC.

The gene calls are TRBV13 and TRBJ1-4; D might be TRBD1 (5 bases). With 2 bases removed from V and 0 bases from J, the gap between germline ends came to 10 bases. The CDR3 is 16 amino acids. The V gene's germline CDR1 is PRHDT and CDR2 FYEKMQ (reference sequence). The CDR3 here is CASSLNQGATNEKLFF. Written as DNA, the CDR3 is TGTGCCAGCAGCTTAAACCAGGGTGCAACTAATGAAAAACTGTTTTTT.

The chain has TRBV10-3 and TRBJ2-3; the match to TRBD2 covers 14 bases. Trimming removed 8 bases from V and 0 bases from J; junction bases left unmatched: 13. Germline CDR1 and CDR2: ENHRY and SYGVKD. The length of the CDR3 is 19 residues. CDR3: CAIGTTSGGVRTSTDTQYF. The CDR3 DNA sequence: TGTGCCATCGGAACGACTAGCGGGGGGGTAAGAACTAGCACAGATACGCAGTATTTT.

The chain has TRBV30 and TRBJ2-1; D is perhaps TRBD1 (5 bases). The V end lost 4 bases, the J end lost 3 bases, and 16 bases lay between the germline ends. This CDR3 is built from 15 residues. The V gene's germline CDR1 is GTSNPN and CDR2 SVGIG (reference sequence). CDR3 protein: CAWTQPGNHYNEQFF. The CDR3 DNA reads TGTGCCTGGACCCAACCAGGGAATCACTACAATGAGCAGTTCTTC. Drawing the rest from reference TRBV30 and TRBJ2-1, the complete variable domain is SQTIHQWPATLVQPVGSPLSLECTVEGTSNPNLYWYRQAAGRGLQLLFYSVGIGQISSEVPQNLSASRPQDRQFILSSKKLLLSDSGFYLCAWTQPGNHYNEQFFGPGTRLTVL.

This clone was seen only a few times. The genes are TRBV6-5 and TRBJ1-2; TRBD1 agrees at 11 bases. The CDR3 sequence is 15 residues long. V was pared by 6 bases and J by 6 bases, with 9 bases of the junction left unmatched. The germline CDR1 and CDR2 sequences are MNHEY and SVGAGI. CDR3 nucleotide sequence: TGTGCCAGCAGCCGCGGGACAGGGGGTCGGAATGGCTACACCTTC. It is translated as CASSRGTGGRNGYTF.